This TCR beta chain was recorded in a study of blood T cell repertoires in COVID-19. In its sample, this clone was seen a few times. Germline CDR1 and CDR2: SQVTM and ANQGSEA. The CDR3 consists of 13 residues. V was clipped by 4 bases and J by 2 bases; unmatched bases: 2. Clones were sequenced by immunoSEQ multiplex PCR, and TCRdb holds only the in-frame ones, with some missing. This sample carries 250,000 or so clones, about 80% of them seen once, and the ten largest clones take 8.9%. Sequencing was carried out using peripheral blood. The chain couples TRBV29-1 to TRBJ1-2, with 9 bases matching TRBD1. This clonotype was obtained from a man older than 75 with acute or convalescent COVID-19. The CDR3 region is CSVVDRGNYGYTF. CDR3 coding DNA: TGCAGCGTTGTTGACAGGGGGAACTATGGCTACACCTTC.